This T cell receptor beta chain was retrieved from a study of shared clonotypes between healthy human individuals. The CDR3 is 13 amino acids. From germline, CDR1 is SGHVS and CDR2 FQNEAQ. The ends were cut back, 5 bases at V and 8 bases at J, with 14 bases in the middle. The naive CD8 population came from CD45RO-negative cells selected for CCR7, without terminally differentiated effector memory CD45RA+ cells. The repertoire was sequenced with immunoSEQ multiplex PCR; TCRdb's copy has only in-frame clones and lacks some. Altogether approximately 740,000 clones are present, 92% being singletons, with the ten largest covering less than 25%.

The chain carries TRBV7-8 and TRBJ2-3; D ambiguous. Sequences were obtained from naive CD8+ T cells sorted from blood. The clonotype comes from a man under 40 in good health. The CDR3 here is CASSPQRLGTQYF. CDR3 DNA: TGTGCCAGCAGCCCCCAAAGGCTCGGTACGCAGTATTTT. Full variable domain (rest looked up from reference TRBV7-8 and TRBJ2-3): GAGVSQSPRYKVAKRGQDVALRCDPISGHVSLFWYQQALGQGPEFLTYFQNEAQLDKSGLPSDRFFAERPEGSVSTLKIQRTQQEDSAVYLCASSPQRLGTQYFGPGTRLTVL.